The source of this T cell receptor (beta chain) is a study of OX40 agonist ivuxolimab in advanced cancers. Findings and caveats of the study: Averaged across samples, CD8+ T cells carried more expanded clones than CD4+ did.

Comments on this clone: Its antigen is not known.

V trimming: 2 bases; J trimming: 4 bases; junction bases outside the gene matches: 4. The CDR3 covers 15 residues. Germline lookup yields CDR1 SGDLS and CDR2 YYNGEE. Only in-frame clones appear in the TCRdb table, and some are missing; sequencing was by immunoSEQ multiplex PCR. Among roughly 87,000 clones listed, 75% to 95% were seen once. This receptor was obtained from an adult with an advanced solid tumor such as melanoma, head and neck, liver or kidney cancer. Sequencing was performed on CD4+ or CD8+ T cells sorted from blood, taken in a trial of the OX40 agonist ivuxolimab. The chain couples TRBV9 to TRBJ1-1; TRBD1 matches 11 bases. The CDR3 here is CASSVAGTGGTEAFF. CDR3 DNA sequence: TGTGCCAGCAGCGTCGCCGGGACAGGGGGCACTGAAGCTTTCTTT. Based on the CDR3 plus reference TRBV9 and TRBJ1-1, the full variable domain is DSGVTQTPKHLITATGQRVTLRCSPRSGDLSVYWYQQSLDQGLQFLIQYYNGEERAKGNILERFSAQQFPDLHSELNLSSLELGDSALYFCASSVAGTGGTEAFFGQGTRLTVV.